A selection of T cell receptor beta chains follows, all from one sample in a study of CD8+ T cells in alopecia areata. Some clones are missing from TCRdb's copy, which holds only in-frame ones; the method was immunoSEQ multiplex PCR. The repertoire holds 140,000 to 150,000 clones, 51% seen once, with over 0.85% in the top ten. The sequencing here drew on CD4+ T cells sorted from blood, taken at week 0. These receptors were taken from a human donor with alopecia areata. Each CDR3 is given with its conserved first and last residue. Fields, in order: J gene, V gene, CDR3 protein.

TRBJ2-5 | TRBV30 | CAWSVWELMETQYF
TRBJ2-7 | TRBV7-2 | CASSWDRGLGSYEQYF
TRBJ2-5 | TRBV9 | CASQTSGRGGETQYF
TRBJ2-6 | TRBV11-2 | CASSSSDSGANVLTF
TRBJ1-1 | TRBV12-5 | CASGLGGAAFF
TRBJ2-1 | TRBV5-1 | CASSLQGTEQFF
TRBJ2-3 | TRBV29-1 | CSASGLAGADTQYF
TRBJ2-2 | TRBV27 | CASRSRTGELFF
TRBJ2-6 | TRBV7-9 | CASSTGLTSGANVLTF
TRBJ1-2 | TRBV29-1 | CSVEDNRGRSYGYTF
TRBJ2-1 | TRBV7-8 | CASSGARQDEQFF
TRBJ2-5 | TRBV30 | CAWSIYSAQETQYF
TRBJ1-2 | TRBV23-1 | CASSQSDPGTEVYGYTF
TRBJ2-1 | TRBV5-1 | CASSLVAGNEQFF
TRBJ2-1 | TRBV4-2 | CASSRPGYNEQFF
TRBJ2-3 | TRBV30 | CAWSVELGQGTDTQYF
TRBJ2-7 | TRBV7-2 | CASSLGKGFGAYEQYF
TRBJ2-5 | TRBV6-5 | CASRRTGTSFETQYF
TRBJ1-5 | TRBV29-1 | CSAATGGMNQPQHF
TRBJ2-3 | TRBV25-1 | CASSSSGTLADTQYF
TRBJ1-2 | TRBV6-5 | CASSYSNPGGPRTF
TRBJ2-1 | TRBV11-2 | CASSLERGDLQQFF
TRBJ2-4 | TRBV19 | CASSIRGLAAEGAKNIQYF
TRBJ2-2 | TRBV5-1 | CASSLWVGAGELFF
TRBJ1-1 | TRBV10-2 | CASSDQKGVGTEAFF
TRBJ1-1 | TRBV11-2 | CASSPGQGHTEAFF
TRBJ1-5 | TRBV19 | CASSTAPGRDREPQHF
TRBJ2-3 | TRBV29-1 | CSAGLAATDTQYF
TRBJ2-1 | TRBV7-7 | CASSLSGTRNEQFF
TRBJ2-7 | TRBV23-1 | CASSPPGGRGSYEQYF
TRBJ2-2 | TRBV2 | CASKATNTGELFF
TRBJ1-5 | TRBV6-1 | CASSERTGQPNQPQHF
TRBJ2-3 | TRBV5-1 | CASRQGTSTDTQYF
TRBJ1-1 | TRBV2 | CASSGIMGSEAFF
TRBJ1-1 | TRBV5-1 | CASSPYLRDSGTEAFF
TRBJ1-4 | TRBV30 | CAWRGRPQGKLFF
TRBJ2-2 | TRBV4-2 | CASSHASQGTGELFF
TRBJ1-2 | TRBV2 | CASSDPQSSYGYTF
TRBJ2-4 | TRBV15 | CATSREDRGHSIQYF
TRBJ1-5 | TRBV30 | CAWTTGGYSNQPQHF
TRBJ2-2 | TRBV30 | CAWSVMGQGARTGELFF
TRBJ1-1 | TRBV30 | CAWSVLGTTEAFF
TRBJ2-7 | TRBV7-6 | CASSLRASGRAFHEQYF
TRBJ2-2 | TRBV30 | CAWSASTTLNKLFF
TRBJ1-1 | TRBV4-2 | CASSQDRRDSNTEAFF
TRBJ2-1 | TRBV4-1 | CASSQPTAGGPGTNEQFF
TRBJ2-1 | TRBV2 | CASRSTLQEKQFF
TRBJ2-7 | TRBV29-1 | CSVARTGAHEQYF
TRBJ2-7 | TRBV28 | CATVTSGSYEQYF
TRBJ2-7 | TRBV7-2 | CASSLIRAEQYF
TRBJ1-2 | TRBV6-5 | CASSYRDRYYGYTF
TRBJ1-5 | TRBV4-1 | CASSQDRGLGQTNQPQHF
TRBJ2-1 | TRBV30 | CAWSFSYNEQFF
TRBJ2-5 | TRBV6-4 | CARGTKETQYF
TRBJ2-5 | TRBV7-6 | CASSLDPGAEETQYF
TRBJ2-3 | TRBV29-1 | CSVDGGTDTQYF
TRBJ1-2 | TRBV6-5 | CASSWRQFYGYTF
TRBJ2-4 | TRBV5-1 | CASSGGLVVAKNIQYF